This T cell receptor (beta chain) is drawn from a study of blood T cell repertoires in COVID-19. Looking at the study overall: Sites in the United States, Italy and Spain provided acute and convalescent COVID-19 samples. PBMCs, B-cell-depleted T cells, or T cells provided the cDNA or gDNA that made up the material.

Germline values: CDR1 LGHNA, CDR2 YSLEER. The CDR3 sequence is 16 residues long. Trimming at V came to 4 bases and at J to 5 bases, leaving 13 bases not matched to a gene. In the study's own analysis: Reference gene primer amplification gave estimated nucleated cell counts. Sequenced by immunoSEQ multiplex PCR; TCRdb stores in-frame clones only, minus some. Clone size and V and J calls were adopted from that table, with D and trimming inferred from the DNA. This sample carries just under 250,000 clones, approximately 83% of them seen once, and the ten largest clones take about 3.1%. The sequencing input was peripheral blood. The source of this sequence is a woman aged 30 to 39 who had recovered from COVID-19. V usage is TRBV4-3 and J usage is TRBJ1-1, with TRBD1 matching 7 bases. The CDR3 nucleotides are TGCGCCAGCAGCCTCGACAGGGTTGGTAGTAGTACTGAAGCTTTCTTT. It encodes CASSLDRVGSSTEAFF.